Below are 11 T cell receptor beta chains sequenced from a single sample in a study of T cells in Graves' hyperthyroidism and ophthalmopathy. Template material for amplifying TCR beta CDR3 regions consisted of RNA transcripts. TCR CDR3 regions were first amplified by RT-PCR with HTBI primers. TCRdb re-analysed the multiplex PCR reads in MiXCR, keeping a single row per CDR3 protein. The repertoire consists of some 580,000 distinct CDR3 sequences, with roughly 16% occurring once and the leading ten covering roughly 3.5%. The sequenced material came from blood. The origin of the receptors is a woman aged 40 to 55 with Graves' ophthalmopathy.

This clonotype was found a few times. The rearrangement uses TRBV30 and TRBJ1-5, with D unclear. The CDR3 has 14 amino acids. V lost 3 bases, J lost 3 bases, and 12 bases lay in between. Germline V CDR1 and CDR2: GTSNPN, SVGIG (reference sequence). This CDR3 reads CAWRSRTSNQPQHF. The CDR3, as DNA: TGTGCCTGGAGATCTAGGACTTCCAATCAGCCCCAGCATTTT. Combining the CDR3 with reference TRBV30 and TRBJ1-5 gives the whole variable domain SQTIHQWPATLVQPVGSPLSLECTVEGTSNPNLYWYRQAAGRGLQLLFYSVGIGQISSEVPQNLSASRPQDRQFILSSKKLLLSDSGFYLCAWRSRTSNQPQHFGDGTRLSIL.

This clonotype has ten or more counts. CDR3 coding DNA: TGTGCCAGCAGCCAACGCGGGGTCGGGAGTAATGAAAAACTGTTTTTT. It yields the protein CASSQRGVGSNEKLFF. The genes are TRBV3-1 and TRBJ1-4; D unclear. The CDR3 is 16 residues long. The germline V and J ends were trimmed by 2 bases and 4 bases, with 14 bases remaining between them. The germline V gene encodes CDR1 LGHDT and CDR2 YNNKEL (reference sequence).

This clonotype came up many times. This chain uses TRBV18 with TRBJ1-3; D is perhaps TRBD1 (6 bases). The CDR3 has 16 residues. Trimming removed 6 bases at V and 0 bases at J, with 15 bases between. Germline CDR1 is KGHSH and CDR2 is LQKENI. The CDR3 DNA sequence: TGTGCCAGCTCGGCGGGGGCGAAGAGCTCTGGAAACACCATATATTTT. It encodes CASSAGAKSSGNTIYF.

This clonotype was observed many times. The CDR3 DNA sequence: TGTGCCAGCAGCAGGGGCACTGAAGCTTTCTTT. The encoded protein is CASSRGTEAFF. This rearrangement joins TRBV4-2 to TRBJ1-1; a weak D match, TRBD1 (5 bases). V was pared by 5 bases and J by 4 bases, with 5 bases between. This CDR3 spans 11 amino acids. Germline V CDR1 and CDR2: LGHNA, YNFKEQ.

This clonotype occurred many times. The chain has TRBV7-9 and TRBJ2-3; 7 nucleotides line up with TRBD2. The germline V gene has CDR1 SEHNR and CDR2 FQNEAQ (reference sequence). The CDR3 is 15 amino acids. Losses at the gene ends were 3 bases for V and 3 bases for J; bases not matched to a gene: 6. This chain's CDR3 is CASSFPSGATDTQYF. Written as DNA, the CDR3 is TGTGCCAGCAGCTTTCCTAGCGGCGCTACAGATACGCAGTATTTT. Combining the CDR3 with reference TRBV7-9 and TRBJ2-3 gives the whole variable domain DTGVSQNPRHKITKRGQNVTFRCDPISEHNRLYWYRQTLGQGPEFLTYFQNEAQLEKSRLLSDRFSAERPKGSFSTLEIQRTEQGDSAMYLCASSFPSGATDTQYFGPGTRLTVL.

This clonotype has at least ten counts. The V and J genes are TRBV5-1 and TRBJ2-2; D is perhaps TRBD1 (6 bases). V was trimmed by 0 bases and J by 6 bases, leaving 12 bases between them. The CDR3 is 15 amino acids. Germline V CDR1 and CDR2: SGHRS, YFSETQ. The CDR3 spells CASSLATGFAGELFF. DNA for the CDR3: TGCGCCAGCAGCTTGGCAACAGGGTTTGCCGGGGAGCTGTTTTTT.

The rearrangement joins TRBV7-9 to TRBJ1-1; unclear D gene. This CDR3 has 13 residues. CDR1 is SEHNR, CDR2 FQNEAQ, per germline (reference sequence). V shed 8 bases and J shed 3 bases, with 13 bases lying between them. Here the CDR3 reads CASFGRADTEAFF. The CDR3 DNA follows: TGTGCCAGCTTCGGGAGGGCGGACACTGAAGCTTTCTTT.

This clonotype was recorded many times. The chain is built from TRBV7-3 and TRBJ2-5; D is tentatively TRBD1 or TRBD2 (5 bases each). V was pared by 5 bases and J by 4 bases, with 11 bases between. Germline CDR1 reads SGHTA; CDR2 reads FQGTGA. CDR3 size: 13 residues. The DNA of the CDR3 is TGTGCCAGCAGCCAGCAGGGACGAGAGACCCAGTACTTC. Its protein is CASSQQGRETQYF.

This clonotype was seen a few times. V gene TRBV3-1 combines with J gene TRBJ2-2; D is undetermined. This CDR3 spans 16 amino acids. CDR1 LGHDT and CDR2 YNNKEL come from the germline V gene (reference sequence). Trimming shortened V by 1 base and J by 6 bases, and 15 bases separated the two germline ends. DNA for the CDR3: TGTGCCAGCAGCCAAGGTGCTAGTTTCAAATCCGGGGAGCTGTTTTTT. Its protein product is CASSQGASFKSGELFF.

The table lists this clonotype with a few counts. The CDR3 sequence: CATSDSRTGGTGELFF. The CDR3 DNA is TGTGCCACCAGTGATTCTAGGACAGGGGGCACCGGGGAGCTGTTTTTT. J is TRBJ2-2 and V is TRBV24-1; 10 bases align to TRBD1. Germline values: CDR1 KGHDR, CDR2 SFDVKD. V lost 2 bases, J lost 4 bases, and 3 bases stayed unmatched. There are 16 residues in the CDR3.

The genes are TRBV12-3 or TRBV12-4 and TRBJ1-1, with D maybe TRBD1 (6 bases). The CDR3 spans 16 residues. Trimming removed 6 bases at V and 0 bases at J, with 17 bases between. CDR3 in DNA: TGTGCCAGCAGCCCCGGGGACATCCTCTTGAACACTGAAGCTTTCTTT. It encodes CASSPGDILLNTEAFF.